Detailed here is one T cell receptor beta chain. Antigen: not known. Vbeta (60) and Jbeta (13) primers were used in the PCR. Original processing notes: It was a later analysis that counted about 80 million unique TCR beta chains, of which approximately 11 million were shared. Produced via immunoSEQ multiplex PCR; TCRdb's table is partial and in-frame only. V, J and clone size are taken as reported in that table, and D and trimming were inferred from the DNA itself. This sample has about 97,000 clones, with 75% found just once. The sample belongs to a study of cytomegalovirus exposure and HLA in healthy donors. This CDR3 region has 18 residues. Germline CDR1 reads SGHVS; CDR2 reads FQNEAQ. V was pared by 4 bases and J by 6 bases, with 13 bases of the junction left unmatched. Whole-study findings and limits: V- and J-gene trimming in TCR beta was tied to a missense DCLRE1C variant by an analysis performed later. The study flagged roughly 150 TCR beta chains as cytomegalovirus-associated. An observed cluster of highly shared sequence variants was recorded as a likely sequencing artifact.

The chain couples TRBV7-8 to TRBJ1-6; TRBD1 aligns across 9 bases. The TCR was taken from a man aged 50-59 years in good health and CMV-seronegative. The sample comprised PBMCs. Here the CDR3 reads CASSSGTGIPGGNSPLHF. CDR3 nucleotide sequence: TGTGCCAGCAGCTCCGGGACAGGGATCCCGGGGGGTAATTCACCCCTCCACTTT.